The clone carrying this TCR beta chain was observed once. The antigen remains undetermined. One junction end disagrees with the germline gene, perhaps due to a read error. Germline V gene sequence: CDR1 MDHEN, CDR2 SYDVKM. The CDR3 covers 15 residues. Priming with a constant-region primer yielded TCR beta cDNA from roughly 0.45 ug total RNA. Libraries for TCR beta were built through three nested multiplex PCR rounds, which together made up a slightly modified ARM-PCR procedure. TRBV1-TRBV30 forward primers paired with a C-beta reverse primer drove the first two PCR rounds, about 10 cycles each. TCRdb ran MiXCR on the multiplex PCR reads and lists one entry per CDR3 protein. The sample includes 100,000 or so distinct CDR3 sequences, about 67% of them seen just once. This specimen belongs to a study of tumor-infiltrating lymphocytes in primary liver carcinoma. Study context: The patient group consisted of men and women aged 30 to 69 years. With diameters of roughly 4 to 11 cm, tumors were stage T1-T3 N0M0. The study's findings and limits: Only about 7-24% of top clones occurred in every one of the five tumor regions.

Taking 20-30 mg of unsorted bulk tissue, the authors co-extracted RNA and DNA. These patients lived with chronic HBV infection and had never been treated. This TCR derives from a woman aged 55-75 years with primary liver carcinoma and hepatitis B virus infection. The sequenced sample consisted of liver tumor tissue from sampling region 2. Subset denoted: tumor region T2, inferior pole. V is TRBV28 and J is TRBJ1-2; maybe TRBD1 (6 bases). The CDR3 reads CAGSGGHASSYGYTF. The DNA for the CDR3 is TGTGCCGGCAGTGGGGGACATGCTTCCTCCTATGGCTACACCTTC.